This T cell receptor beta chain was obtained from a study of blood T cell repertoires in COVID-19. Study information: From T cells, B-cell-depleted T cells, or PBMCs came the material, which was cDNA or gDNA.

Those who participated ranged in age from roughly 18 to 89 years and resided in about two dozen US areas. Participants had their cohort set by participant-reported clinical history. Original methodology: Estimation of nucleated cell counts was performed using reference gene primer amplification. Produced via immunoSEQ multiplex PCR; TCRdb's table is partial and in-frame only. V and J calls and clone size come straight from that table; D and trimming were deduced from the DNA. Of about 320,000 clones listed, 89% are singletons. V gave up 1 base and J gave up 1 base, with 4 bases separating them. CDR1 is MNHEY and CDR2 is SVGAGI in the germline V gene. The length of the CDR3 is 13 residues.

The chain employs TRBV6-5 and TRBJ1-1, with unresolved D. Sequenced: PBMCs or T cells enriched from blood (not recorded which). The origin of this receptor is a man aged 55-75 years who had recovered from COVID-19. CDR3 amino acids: CASSYLENTEAFF. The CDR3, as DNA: TGTGCCAGCAGTTACTTAGAGAACACTGAAGCTTTCTTT.